One sample yielded the 3 T cell receptor beta chains listed below, sequenced in a study of T cells in Graves' hyperthyroidism and ophthalmopathy (dated by TCRdb to about 2019). Library construction relied on multiplex PCR. The sequencing machine was an Illumina HiSeq 2000. The TCR beta CDR3 regions were amplified from the RNA transcripts. The first round of RT-PCR for the TCR CDR3 was performed with the HTBI primer set and the Qiagen OneStep RT-PCR kit. The raw public reads went through TCRdb reprocessing: fastp at Q25, MiXCR clone calling, in-frame beta chains kept. Rows merge per CDR3 protein into single entries with the most common DNA and genes. Recorded for this sample are 490,000 or so distinct CDR3 sequences; about 45% of them occurred a single time. The ten most abundant clones make up around 47% of the sample. The sample comprised peripheral blood or thyroid tissue (not recorded which). These receptors came from an adult woman with Graves' disease, either hyperthyroidism or ophthalmopathy (not recorded which).

The chain has TRBV15 and TRBJ1-1; TRBD1 agrees at 7 bases. After removal of 4 bases from V and 5 bases from J, the junction contained 10 bases not matched to a gene. From germline, CDR1 is LNHNV and CDR2 YYDKDF (reference sequence). The CDR3 has 15 residues. The CDR3 DNA reads TGTGCCACCAGCACCGAGACAGGGTACGGGACTGAAGCTTTCTTT. This sequence encodes CATSTETGYGTEAFF.

This chain connects TRBV2 to TRBJ1-4; D gene uncertain. Trimming took off 2 bases at V and 2 bases at J, with 6 bases between the two ends. Per germline, CDR1 SNHLY and CDR2 FYNNEI. This CDR3 has 14 amino acids. This CDR3 reads CASSEHPTNEKLFF. DNA for the CDR3: TGTGCCAGCAGTGAACACCCTACTAATGAAAAACTGTTTTTT.

There are many counts of this clonotype. V gene TRBV20-1 combines with J gene TRBJ1-5; 7 bases align to TRBD1. The V and J ends lost 6 bases and 3 bases, in that order; junction bases with no gene match: 14. Germline CDR1 DFQATT, CDR2 SNEGSKA (reference sequence). The CDR3 runs 16 residues. CDR3 sequence: CSARDRLGTDNQPQHF. The CDR3 nucleotides read TGCAGTGCCCGGGACAGACTAGGCACCGACAATCAGCCCCAGCATTTT.